The entry that follows covers one T cell receptor beta chain sequence. Its antigen is undetermined. These data come from a study of T-cell memory formation after mild COVID-19. Findings and caveats of the study: Largely, contracting CD4+ clones fell within CM and EM, and contracting CD8+ clones within EMRA. The study detected some responding clones in pre-infection memory, suggesting cross-reactive memory joined.

Constant-segment primers served in 5'RACE that generated TCR alpha and TCR beta cDNA libraries bearing sample barcodes and UMIs. TCRdb called the 5' RACE reads again in MiXCR, with one record for every CDR3 protein. The top ten hold under 8.5% of the sample, which has 450,000 to 650,000 distinct CDR3 sequences, about 22% seen once. The specimen sequenced was PBMCs or a T cell subset sorted from them (not recorded which). This receptor was identified in an adult woman who had mild COVID-19 (a few samples of this study predate the infection). Cell type and time point are not known.

The chain's CDR3 is CASSLNPRGTGELFF. The CDR3 bases are TGCGCCAGCAGCTTAAACCCCCGGGGGACGGGGGAGCTGTTTTTT. The chain couples TRBV5-1 to TRBJ2-2, with D tentatively TRBD2 (6 bases). The CDR3 extends over 15 amino acids. The V end lost 2 bases, the J end lost 8 bases, and 16 bases lay between the germline ends. Germline V gene lookup returns CDR1 SGHRS and CDR2 YFSETQ.